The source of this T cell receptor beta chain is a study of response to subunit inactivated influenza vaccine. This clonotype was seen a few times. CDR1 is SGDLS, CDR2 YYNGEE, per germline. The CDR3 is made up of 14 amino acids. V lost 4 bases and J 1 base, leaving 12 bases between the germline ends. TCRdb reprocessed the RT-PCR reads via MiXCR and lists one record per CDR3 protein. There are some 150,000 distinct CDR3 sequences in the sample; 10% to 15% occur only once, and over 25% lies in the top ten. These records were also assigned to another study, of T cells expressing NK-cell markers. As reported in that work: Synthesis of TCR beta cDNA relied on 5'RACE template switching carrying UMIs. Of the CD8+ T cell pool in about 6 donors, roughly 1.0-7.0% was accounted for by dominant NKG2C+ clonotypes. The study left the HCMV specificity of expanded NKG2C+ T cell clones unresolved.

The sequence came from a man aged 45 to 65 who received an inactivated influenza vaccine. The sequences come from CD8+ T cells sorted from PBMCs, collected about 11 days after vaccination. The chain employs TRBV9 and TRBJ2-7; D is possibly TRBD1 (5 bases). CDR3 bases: TGTGCCAGCAGCCCAAGGACAAATTCCTACGAGCAGTACTTC. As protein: CASSPRTNSYEQYF.